This passage covers 21 T cell receptor beta chains from one sample sequenced in a study of blood T cell repertoires in COVID-19. This table comes from immunoSEQ multiplex PCR, and its TCRdb copy is limited to in-frame clones, with some not included. The sample consists of a few hundred thousand clones, more than 70% of them appearing once. Input material: peripheral blood. All receptors derive from a man aged 35 to 55 with acute or convalescent COVID-19.

The V gene is TRBV5-1, the J gene TRBJ1-1; D unresolved. CDR3 length: 15 amino acids. CDR1 is SGHRS and CDR2 is YFSETQ in the germline V gene. V lost 2 bases, J lost 4 bases, and 15 bases lay in between. The CDR3 sequence: CASSLSIGGLTEAFF. The CDR3, as DNA: TGCGCCAGCAGCTTAAGCATAGGAGGTCTCACTGAAGCTTTCTTT.

The chain links TRBV2 to TRBJ2-7, with a tentative D call TRBD1 (6 bases). Germline CDR1 is SNHLY and CDR2 is FYNNEI. The CDR3 length is 13 residues. V was trimmed by 7 bases and J by 3 bases, leaving 13 bases between them. The CDR3 protein is CASTLSDSYEQYF. As DNA, the CDR3 is TGTGCCAGCACCCTCTCGGACAGCTACGAGCAGTACTTC. Full variable domain (remainder filled in from reference TRBV2 and TRBJ2-7): EPEVTQTPSHQVTQMGQEVILRCVPISNHLYFYWYRQILGQKVEFLVSFYNNEISEKSEIFDDQFSVERPDGSNFTLKIRSTKLEDSAMYFCASTLSDSYEQYFGPGTRLTVT.

This chain joins TRBV2 and TRBJ2-4; 7 bases are a match to TRBD2. There are 14 residues in the CDR3. The germline CDR1 and CDR2 sequences are SNHLY and FYNNEI. V was clipped by 7 bases and J by 6 bases; unmatched bases: 9. CDR3 sequence: CASTWAGGRNIQYF. The CDR3 DNA sequence: TGTGCCAGCACCTGGGCGGGCGGGAGAAACATTCAGTACTTC.

The J gene is TRBJ2-1, the V gene TRBV3-1 (or the pseudogene TRBV3-2), with TRBD2 matching over 10 bases. The J segment lost 6 bases and the V segment lost 5 bases, leaving 10 bases of the junction unmatched. The CDR3 totals 16 residues. In germline, CDR1 is LGHDT, CDR2 YNNKEL (reference sequence). The CDR3 DNA is TGTGCCAGCAGCGCCCAACTAGCGGGAAAGATCAATGAGCAGTTCTTC. Translating gives CASSAQLAGKINEQFF.

This clone was seen a single time. The J gene is TRBJ2-5, the V gene TRBV3-1 (or the pseudogene TRBV3-2); tentatively, D is TRBD2 (5 bases). Germline values: CDR1 LGHDT, CDR2 YNNKEL (reference sequence). The CDR3 totals 14 residues. The ends were cut back, 6 bases at V and 5 bases at J, with 16 bases in the middle. CDR3 residues: CASRPWLAGETQYF. CDR3 nucleotide sequence: TGTGCCAGCAGACCGTGGCTAGCTGGGGAGACCCAGTACTTC.

The count of this clone is one. The J gene is TRBJ1-1, the V gene TRBV6-6, with D tentatively TRBD1 (5 bases). CDR3 length: 14 amino acids. Trimming left V 2 bases short and J 3 bases short, with 10 bases between. Germline assignment: CDR1 MNHNY and CDR2 SVGAGI (reference sequence). CDR3: CASSYRAGDTEAFF. For the CDR3, the DNA is TGTGCCAGCAGTTACAGGGCGGGGGACACTGAAGCTTTCTTT.

This clone was seen a single time. The V and J genes are TRBV10-3 and TRBJ1-1; 11 bases are shared with TRBD1. The germline gives CDR1 ENHRY, CDR2 SYGVKD. CDR3 length equals 14 residues. J lost 4 bases, V lost 6 bases, and 4 bases had no gene match. The CDR3: CAIRGQGEGTEAFF. DNA of the CDR3: TGTGCCATCAGGGGACAGGGGGAAGGCACTGAAGCTTTCTTT.

The V call is TRBV5-1, the J call TRBJ2-3, with D maybe TRBD1 (6 bases). V gave up 3 bases and J gave up 2 bases, with 10 bases separating them. CDR3 length: 14 amino acids. Germline CDR1 SGHRS, CDR2 YFSETQ. In nucleotides, the CDR3 is TGCGCCAGCAGCTGGACAGCCAACACAGATACGCAGTATTTT. Translation: CASSWTANTDTQYF.

The CDR3 DNA is TGTGCCAGCAGCTTAGCTAGCAGCAATGAGCAGTTCTTC. Translated, it gives CASSLASSNEQFF. V usage is TRBV7-2 and J usage is TRBJ2-1; D remains unclear. The ends were cut back, 0 bases at V and 6 bases at J, with 6 bases in the middle. Germline assignment: CDR1 SGHTA and CDR2 FQGNSA. The CDR3 is 13 residues long.

About this clone itself: At the DNA level, this CDR3 is encoded by other sequences in the same sample as well. The chain couples TRBV4-3 to TRBJ1-2, with D perhaps matching TRBD1 (5 bases). The CDR3 has 14 amino acids. The ends were cut back, 0 bases at V and 4 bases at J, with 9 bases in the middle. CDR1 is LGHNA and CDR2 is YSLEER in the germline V gene. The chain's CDR3 is CASSQDGGTYGYTF. CDR3 DNA: TGCGCCAGCAGCCAAGATGGGGGGACCTATGGCTACACCTTC.

This clone has only one observation. V gene TRBV11-3 combines with J gene TRBJ2-1; 13 nucleotides line up with TRBD2. With 5 bases clipped from V and 9 bases from J, the junction kept 13 bases outside the gene matches. This CDR3 spans 17 amino acids. Germline V gene lookup returns CDR1 SGHNT and CDR2 YENEEA. The CDR3 loop reads CASSPEGRGLAGPEQFF. CDR3 coding DNA: TGTGCCAGCAGCCCTGAAGGGCGGGGACTAGCGGGACCTGAGCAGTTCTTC.

J is TRBJ1-1 and V is TRBV6-5; tentative D call: TRBD1 (6 bases). Trimming took 4 bases from V and 5 from J, leaving 17 bases between them. CDR1 and CDR2 (germline): MNHEY, SVGAGI. This CDR3 spans 15 amino acids. In nucleotides, the CDR3 is TGTGCCAGCAGTTCCCCCGGGGGGGCGGGTACTGAAGCTTTCTTT. It is translated as CASSSPGGAGTEAFF.

The CDR3 sequence: CASSLAEDGYTF. CDR3 coding DNA: TGTGCCAGCAGCTTAGCAGAGGATGGCTACACCTTC. The V and J genes are TRBV7-8 and TRBJ1-2; the D is unclear. Between the trimmed V and J ends, which lost 0 bases and 6 bases, there was a span of 5 bases. The CDR3 length is 12 residues. Germline V gene lookup returns CDR1 SGHVS and CDR2 FQNEAQ.

CDR3 region: CASSLLRGGINEQYF. CDR3 nucleotide sequence: TGTGCCAGCAGTTTATTGAGGGGGGGAATCAACGAGCAGTACTTC. The chain is built from TRBV28 and TRBJ2-7, with D possibly being TRBD2 (7 bases). V lost 1 base, J lost 5 bases, and 15 bases lay in between. CDR1 is MDHEN and CDR2 is SYDVKM in the germline V gene. The CDR3 has 15 residues. The full variable domain, its missing parts supplied by reference TRBV28 and TRBJ2-7, is DVKVTQSSRYLVKRTGEKVFLECVQDMDHENMFWYRQDPGLGLRLIYFSYDVKMKEKGDIPEGYSVSREKKERFSLILESASTNQTSMYLCASSLLRGGINEQYFGPGTRLTVT.

The chain links TRBV28 to TRBJ2-1, with 8 bases aligning to TRBD2. With 5 bases clipped from V and 4 bases from J, the junction kept 4 bases outside the gene matches. This CDR3 region has 14 residues. CDR1 is MDHEN and CDR2 is SYDVKM in the germline V gene. In DNA form, the CDR3 reads TGTGCCAGCAGTACGGGGGGGAAATACAATGAGCAGTTCTTC. It codes for CASSTGGKYNEQFF. Drawing the rest from reference TRBV28 and TRBJ2-1, the complete variable domain is DVKVTQSSRYLVKRTGEKVFLECVQDMDHENMFWYRQDPGLGLRLIYFSYDVKMKEKGDIPEGYSVSREKKERFSLILESASTNQTSMYLCASSTGGKYNEQFFGPGTRLTVL.

This clone was seen once. The rearrangement links TRBV9 to TRBJ2-7; 11 nucleotides line up with TRBD2. The CDR3 has 14 amino acids. The V segment lost 3 bases and the J segment 7 bases; nucleotides outside the gene matches: 6. CDR1 is SGDLS, CDR2 YYNGEE, per germline. For the CDR3, the DNA is TGTGCCAGCAGCGATAGCGGGAGGGCCGGGGAGCAGTACTTC. Its protein product is CASSDSGRAGEQYF.

The V and J genes are TRBV28 and TRBJ1-5; the D gene is possibly TRBD1 (6 bases). With 2 bases removed from V and 0 bases from J, the gap between germline ends came to 11 bases. The V gene's germline CDR1 is MDHEN and CDR2 SYDVKM. The CDR3 has 16 residues. In DNA, the CDR3 is TGTGCCAGCAGTTTACAAACAGGGTTTAGCAATCAGCCCCAGCATTTT. It is translated as CASSLQTGFSNQPQHF.

The chain recombines TRBV11-2 with TRBJ2-7; 7 bases map to TRBD2. Germline loops: CDR1 SGHAT, CDR2 FQNNGV. The CDR3 totals 15 residues. Trimming cost V 3 bases and J 2 bases; bases outside gene matches: 7. The CDR3 region is CASSFPPGTTYEQYF. The CDR3 coding sequence is TGTGCCAGCAGCTTTCCCCCCGGGACTACCTACGAGCAGTACTTC.

The V call is TRBV19, the J call TRBJ1-4; 7 bases map to TRBD1. After removal of 8 bases from V and 0 bases from J, the junction contained 9 bases not matched to a gene. The CDR3 contains 16 residues. CDR1 and CDR2 from the germline V gene are LNHDA and SQIVND (reference sequence). The CDR3: CASYPTGIATNEKLFF. The CDR3 DNA is TGTGCCAGTTACCCGACAGGGATTGCAACTAATGAAAAACTGTTTTTT. Full variable domain (missing parts from reference TRBV19 and TRBJ1-4): DGGITQSPKYLFRKEGQNVTLSCEQNLNHDAMYWYRQDPGQGLRLIYYSQIVNDFQKGDIAEGYSVSREKKESFPLTVTSAQKNPTAFYLCASYPTGIATNEKLFFGSGTQLSVL.

The rearrangement uses TRBV5-1 and TRBJ2-1; D ambiguous. Germline loops: CDR1 SGHRS, CDR2 YFSETQ. V was cut by 0 bases and J by 3 bases, with 10 bases left in between. The CDR3 length is 15 residues. This CDR3 reads CASSLAGYGYNEQFF. CDR3 nucleotides: TGCGCCAGCAGCTTGGCCGGGTACGGCTACAATGAGCAGTTCTTC. Using reference TRBV5-1 and TRBJ2-1 for the parts outside the CDR3, the full variable domain is KAGVTQTPRYLIKTRGQQVTLSCSPISGHRSVSWYQQTPGQGLQFLFEYFSETQRNKGNFPGRFSGRQFSNSRSEMNVSTLELGDSALYLCASSLAGYGYNEQFFGPGTRLTVL.

The V call is TRBV7-2, the J call TRBJ2-2, with TRBD1 identical over 7 bases. The CDR3 runs 16 residues. The V segment lost 0 bases and the J segment 5 bases; nucleotides outside the gene matches: 6. Germline CDR1 and CDR2: SGHTA and FQGNSA. CDR3 sequence (DNA): TGTGCCAGCAGCTTAGCGGGTAGGGGGCGTACCGGGGAGCTGTTTTTT. Its translation: CASSLAGRGRTGELFF.